The 7 T cell receptor beta chains reported below all come from one sample, sequenced in a study of PD-1 blockade in classical Hodgkin lymphoma. Regarding time point: cycle 4 day 1 (C4D1), after 6 weeks of nivolumab. After autologous stem cell transplantation all patients relapsed, and prior brentuximab vedotin exposure differed between cohorts. Clones were sequenced by immunoSEQ multiplex PCR, and TCRdb holds only the in-frame ones, with some missing. The repertoire holds roughly 20,000 clones, with more than 65% as singletons. The specimen comprised peripheral blood mononuclear cells (PBMCs), sampled before the fourth cycle of nivolumab. Source of these receptors: a human donor with classical Hodgkin lymphoma.

The chain combines TRBV30 with TRBJ2-1; 7 positions match TRBD1. CDR1 and CDR2 from the germline V gene are GTSNPN and SVGIG (reference sequence). This CDR3 is built from 14 residues. The chain's CDR3 is CAGTGVRSYNEQFF. The CDR3 region has the DNA TGTGCTGGCACAGGGGTAAGGTCCTACAATGAGCAGTTCTTC.

The gene calls are TRBV19 and TRBJ1-1; 10 bases match TRBD1. From germline, CDR1 is LNHDA and CDR2 SQIVND (reference sequence). This CDR3 is 15 amino acids long. The V segment lost 3 bases and the J segment 6 bases; nucleotides outside the gene matches: 7. The CDR3 loop reads CASSIISGTGAEAFF. CDR3 coding DNA: TGTGCCAGTAGTATTATTTCTGGGACAGGGGCTGAAGCTTTCTTT.

The chain has TRBV30 and TRBJ2-1; D might be TRBD2 (5 bases). In germline, CDR1 is GTSNPN, CDR2 SVGIG (reference sequence). There are 11 residues in the CDR3. Trimming took 5 bases from V and 14 from J, leaving 16 bases between them. CDR3 DNA sequence: TGTGCCTGGGGAAACTGGGAGACGGAGTTCTTC. Protein: CAWGNWETEFF.

This clone showed up just once. CDR3 sequence reads: CASIERQGAFREQYF. The CDR3 coding sequence is TGTGCCAGCATAGAAAGACAGGGGGCGTTTCGGGAGCAGTACTTC. This rearrangement joins TRBV28 to TRBJ2-7; 10 nucleotides line up with TRBD1. V was pared by 7 bases and J by 7 bases, with 13 bases of the junction left unmatched. The CDR3 covers 15 residues. Germline V CDR1 and CDR2: MDHEN, SYDVKM.

This rearrangement joins TRBV6-5 to TRBJ2-2, with 7 bases aligning to TRBD1. In germline, CDR1 is MNHEY, CDR2 SVGAGI. Trimming removed 2 bases from V and 6 bases from J; junction bases left unmatched: 9. The CDR3 extends over 16 amino acids. CDR3 residues: CASSYEFPGQAGELFF. The CDR3 region has the DNA TGTGCCAGCAGTTACGAATTTCCCGGACAGGCCGGGGAGCTGTTTTTT.

The genes are TRBV19 and TRBJ1-1, with a possible D match to TRBD1 (6 bases). The CDR3 totals 13 residues. Germline CDR1 is LNHDA and CDR2 is SQIVND (reference sequence). V was cut by 6 bases and J by 0 bases, with 8 bases left in between. CDR3 sequence (DNA): TGTGCCAGTAGACAGGGCTTGAACACTGAAGCTTTCTTT. Translating gives CASRQGLNTEAFF.

In nucleotides, the CDR3 is TGCGCCAGCAGCCAAGTATTGGGCGCCGATACGCAGTATTTT. Encoded protein: CASSQVLGADTQYF. The chain employs TRBV4-1 and TRBJ2-3; D gene unclear. The CDR3 length is 14 residues. Germline V gene sequence: CDR1 MGHRA, CDR2 YSYEKL. The ends were cut back, 1 base at V and 6 bases at J, with 11 bases in the middle.